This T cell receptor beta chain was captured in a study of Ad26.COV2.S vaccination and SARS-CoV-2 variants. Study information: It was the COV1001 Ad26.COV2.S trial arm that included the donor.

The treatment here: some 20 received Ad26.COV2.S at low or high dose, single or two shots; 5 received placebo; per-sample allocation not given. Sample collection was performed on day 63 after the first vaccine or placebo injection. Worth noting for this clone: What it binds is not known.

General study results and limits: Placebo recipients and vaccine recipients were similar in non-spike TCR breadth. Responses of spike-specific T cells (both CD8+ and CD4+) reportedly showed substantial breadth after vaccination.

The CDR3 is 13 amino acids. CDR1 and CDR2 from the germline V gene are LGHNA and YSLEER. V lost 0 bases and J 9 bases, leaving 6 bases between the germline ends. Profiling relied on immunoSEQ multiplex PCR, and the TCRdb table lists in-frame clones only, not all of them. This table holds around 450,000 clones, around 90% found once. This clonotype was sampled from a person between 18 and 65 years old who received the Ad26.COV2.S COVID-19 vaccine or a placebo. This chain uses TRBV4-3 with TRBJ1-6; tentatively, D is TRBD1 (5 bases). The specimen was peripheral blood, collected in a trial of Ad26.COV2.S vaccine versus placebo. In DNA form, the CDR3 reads TGCGCCAGCAGCCAAGAGCAGGGTTCACCCCTCCACTTT. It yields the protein CASSQEQGSPLHF.